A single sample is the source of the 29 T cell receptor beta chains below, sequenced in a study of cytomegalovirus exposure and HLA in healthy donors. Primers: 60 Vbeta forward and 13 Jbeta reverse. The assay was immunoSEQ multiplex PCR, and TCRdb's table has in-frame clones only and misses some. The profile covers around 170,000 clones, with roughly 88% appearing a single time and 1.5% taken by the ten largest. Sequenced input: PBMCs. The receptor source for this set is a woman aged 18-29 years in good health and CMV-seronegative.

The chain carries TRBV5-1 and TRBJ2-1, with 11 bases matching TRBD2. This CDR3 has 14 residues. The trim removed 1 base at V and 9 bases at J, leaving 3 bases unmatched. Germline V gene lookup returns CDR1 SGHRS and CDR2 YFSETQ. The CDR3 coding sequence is TGCGCCAGCAGCTTGTTAGCGGGGGGGCCTGAGCAGTTCTTC. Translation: CASSLLAGGPEQFF.

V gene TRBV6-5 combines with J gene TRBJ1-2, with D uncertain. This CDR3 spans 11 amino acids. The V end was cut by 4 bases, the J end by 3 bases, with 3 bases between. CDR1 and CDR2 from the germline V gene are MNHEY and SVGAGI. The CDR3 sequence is CASSSDYGYTF. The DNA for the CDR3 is TGTGCCAGCAGTTCGGACTATGGCTACACCTTC.

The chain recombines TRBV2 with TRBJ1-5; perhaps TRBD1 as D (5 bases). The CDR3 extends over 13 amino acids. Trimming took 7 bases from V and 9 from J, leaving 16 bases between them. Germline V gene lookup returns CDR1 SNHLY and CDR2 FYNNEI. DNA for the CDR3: TGTGCCAGCACCCCTACAGGACGGACGCCCCAGCATTTT. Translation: CASTPTGRTPQHF.

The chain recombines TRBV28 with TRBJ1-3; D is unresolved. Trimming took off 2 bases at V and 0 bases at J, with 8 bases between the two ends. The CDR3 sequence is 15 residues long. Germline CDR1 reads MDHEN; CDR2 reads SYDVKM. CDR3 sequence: CASSLGGSSGNTIYF. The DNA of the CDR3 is TGTGCCAGCAGTTTAGGCGGTTCCTCTGGAAACACCATATATTTT.

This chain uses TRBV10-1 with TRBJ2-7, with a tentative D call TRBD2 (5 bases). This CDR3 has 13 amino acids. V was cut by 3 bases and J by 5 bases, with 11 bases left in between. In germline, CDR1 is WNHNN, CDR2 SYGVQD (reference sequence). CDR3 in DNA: TGCGCCAGCAGTGAACGAATCGGGGACGAGCAGTACTTC. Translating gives CASSERIGDEQYF.

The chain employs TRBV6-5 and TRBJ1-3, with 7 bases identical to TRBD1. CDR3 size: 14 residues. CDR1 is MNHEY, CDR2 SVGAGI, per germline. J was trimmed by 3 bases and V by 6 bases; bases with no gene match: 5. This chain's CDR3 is CASRKGGGGNTIYF. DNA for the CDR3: TGTGCCAGCAGAAAAGGGGGCGGTGGAAACACCATATATTTT.

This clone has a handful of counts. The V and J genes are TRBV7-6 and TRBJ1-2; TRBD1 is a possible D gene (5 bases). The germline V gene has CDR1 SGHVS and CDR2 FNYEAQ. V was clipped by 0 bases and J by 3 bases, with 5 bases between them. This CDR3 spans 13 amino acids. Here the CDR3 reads CASSLAGDYGYTF. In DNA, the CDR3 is TGTGCCAGCAGCTTAGCAGGGGACTATGGCTACACCTTC.

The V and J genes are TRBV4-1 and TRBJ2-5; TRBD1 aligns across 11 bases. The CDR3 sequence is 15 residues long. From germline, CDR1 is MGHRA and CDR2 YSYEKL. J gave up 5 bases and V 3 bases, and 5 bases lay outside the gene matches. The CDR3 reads CASSQGDRGWETQYF. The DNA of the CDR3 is TGCGCCAGCAGCCAGGGGGACAGGGGGTGGGAGACCCAGTACTTC.

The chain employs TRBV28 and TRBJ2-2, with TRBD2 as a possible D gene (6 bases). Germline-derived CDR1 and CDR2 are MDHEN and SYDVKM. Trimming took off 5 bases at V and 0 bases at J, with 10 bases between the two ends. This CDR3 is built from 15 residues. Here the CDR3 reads CASSRGTSNTGELFF. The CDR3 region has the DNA TGTGCCAGCAGTCGTGGGACTTCGAACACCGGGGAGCTGTTTTTT.

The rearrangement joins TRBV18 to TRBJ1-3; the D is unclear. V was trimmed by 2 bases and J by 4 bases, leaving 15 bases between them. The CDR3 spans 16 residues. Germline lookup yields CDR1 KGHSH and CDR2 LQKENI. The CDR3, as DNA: TGTGCCAGCTCACCAAATTGGCAGGCCGCCGGAAACACCATATATTTT. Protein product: CASSPNWQAAGNTIYF.

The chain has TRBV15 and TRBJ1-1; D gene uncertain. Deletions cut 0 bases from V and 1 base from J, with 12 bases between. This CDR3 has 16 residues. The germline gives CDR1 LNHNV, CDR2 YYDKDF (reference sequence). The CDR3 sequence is CATSRDRGVANTEAFF. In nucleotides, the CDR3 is TGTGCCACCAGCAGAGATAGAGGCGTGGCGAACACTGAAGCTTTCTTT.

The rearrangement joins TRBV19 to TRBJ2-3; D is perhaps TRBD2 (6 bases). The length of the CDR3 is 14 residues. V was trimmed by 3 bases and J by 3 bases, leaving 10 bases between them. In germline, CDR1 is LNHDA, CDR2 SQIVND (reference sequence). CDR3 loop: CASSIRLGTDTQYF. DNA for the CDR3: TGTGCCAGTAGTATTCGACTAGGAACAGATACGCAGTATTTT.

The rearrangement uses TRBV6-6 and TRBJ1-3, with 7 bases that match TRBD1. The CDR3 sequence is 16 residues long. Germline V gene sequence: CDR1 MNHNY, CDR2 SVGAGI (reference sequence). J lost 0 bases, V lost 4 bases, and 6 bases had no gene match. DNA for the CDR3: TGTGCCAGCAGTTTCGGACAGGCTCTCTCTGGAAACACCATATATTTT. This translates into CASSFGQALSGNTIYF.

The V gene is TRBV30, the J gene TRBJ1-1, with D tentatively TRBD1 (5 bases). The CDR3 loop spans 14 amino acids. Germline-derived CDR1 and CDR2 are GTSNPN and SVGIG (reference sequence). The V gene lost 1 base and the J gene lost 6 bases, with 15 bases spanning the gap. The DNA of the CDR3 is TGTGCCTGGAGTGGCAGGGAGGGGCTACCTGAAGCTTTCTTT. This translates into CAWSGREGLPEAFF.

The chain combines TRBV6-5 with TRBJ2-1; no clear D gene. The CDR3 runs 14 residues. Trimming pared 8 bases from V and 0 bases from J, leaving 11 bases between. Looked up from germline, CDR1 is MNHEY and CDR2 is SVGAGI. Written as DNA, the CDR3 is TGTGCCAGCGGGCCGCTGAGCTCCTACAATGAGCAGTTCTTC. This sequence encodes CASGPLSSYNEQFF.

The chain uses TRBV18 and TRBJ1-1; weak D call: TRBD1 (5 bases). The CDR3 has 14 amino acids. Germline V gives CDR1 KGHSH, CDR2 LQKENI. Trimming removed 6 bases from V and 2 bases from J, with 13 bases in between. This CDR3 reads CASSPDSYNTEAFF. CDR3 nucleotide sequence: TGTGCCAGCTCTCCCGACAGTTACAACACTGAAGCTTTCTTT.

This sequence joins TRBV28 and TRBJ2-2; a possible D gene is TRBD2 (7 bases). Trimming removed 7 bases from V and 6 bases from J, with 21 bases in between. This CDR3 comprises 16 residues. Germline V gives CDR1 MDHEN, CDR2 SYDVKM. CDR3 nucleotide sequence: TGTGCCAGCAAACCTCTAGGGGGAGGGATGGCCGGGGAGCTGTTTTTT. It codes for CASKPLGGGMAGELFF.

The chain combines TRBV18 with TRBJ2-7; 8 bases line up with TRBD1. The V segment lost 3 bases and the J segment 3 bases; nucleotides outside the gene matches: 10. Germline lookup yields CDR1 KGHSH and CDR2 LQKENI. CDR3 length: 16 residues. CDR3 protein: CASSPDRGRNIYEQYF. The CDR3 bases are TGTGCCAGCTCACCCGACAGGGGTCGAAATATCTACGAGCAGTACTTC. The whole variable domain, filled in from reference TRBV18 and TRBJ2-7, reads NAGVMQNPRHLVRRRGQEARLRCSPMKGHSHVYWYRQLPEEGLKFMVYLQKENIIDESGMPKERFSAEFPKEGPSILRIQQVVRGDSAAYFCASSPDRGRNIYEQYFGPGTRLTVT.

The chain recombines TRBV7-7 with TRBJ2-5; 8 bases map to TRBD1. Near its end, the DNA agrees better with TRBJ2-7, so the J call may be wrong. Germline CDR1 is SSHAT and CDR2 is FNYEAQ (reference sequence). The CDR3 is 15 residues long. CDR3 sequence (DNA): TGTGCCAGCAGCCCGGGACAGGCGGGGTTCTACGAGCAGTACTTC. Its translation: CASSPGQAGFYEQYF.

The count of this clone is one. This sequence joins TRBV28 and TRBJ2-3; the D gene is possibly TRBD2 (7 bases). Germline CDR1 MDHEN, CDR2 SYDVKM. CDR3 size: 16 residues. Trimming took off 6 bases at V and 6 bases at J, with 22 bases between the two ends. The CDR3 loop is CASRGGTTAGVDTQYF. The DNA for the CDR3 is TGTGCCAGCAGGGGGGGGACAACCGCAGGGGTTGATACGCAGTATTTT.

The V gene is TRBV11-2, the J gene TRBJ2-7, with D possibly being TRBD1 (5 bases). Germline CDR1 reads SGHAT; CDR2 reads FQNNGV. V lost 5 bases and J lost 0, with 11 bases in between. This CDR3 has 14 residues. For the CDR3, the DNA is TGTGCCAGCAGCCGACCAGGGTCCTCCTACGAGCAGTACTTC. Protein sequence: CASSRPGSSYEQYF.

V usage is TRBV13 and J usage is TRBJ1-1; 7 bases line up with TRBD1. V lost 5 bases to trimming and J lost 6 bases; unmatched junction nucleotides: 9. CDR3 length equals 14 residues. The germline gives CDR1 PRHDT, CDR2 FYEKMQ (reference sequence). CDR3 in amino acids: CASSPDRVNSEAFF. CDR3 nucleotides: TGTGCCAGCAGCCCTGACAGGGTTAACTCTGAAGCTTTCTTT.

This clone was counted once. CDR3 protein: CATSRDQGRIQYF. The CDR3 nucleotides are TGTGCCACCAGCAGAGATCAGGGAAGGATTCAGTACTTC. The genes are TRBV15 and TRBJ2-4; D perhaps matches TRBD1 (5 bases). Germline CDR1 LNHNV, CDR2 YYDKDF (reference sequence). The CDR3 sequence is 13 residues long. The V and J ends lost 0 bases and 10 bases respectively, with 10 bases between them. Drawing the rest from reference TRBV15 and TRBJ2-4, the complete variable domain is DAMVIQNPRYQVTQFGKPVTLSCSQTLNHNVMYWYQQKSSQAPKLLFHYYDKDFNNEADTPDNFQSRRPNTSFCFLDIRSPGLGDTAMYLCATSRDQGRIQYFGAGTRLSVL.

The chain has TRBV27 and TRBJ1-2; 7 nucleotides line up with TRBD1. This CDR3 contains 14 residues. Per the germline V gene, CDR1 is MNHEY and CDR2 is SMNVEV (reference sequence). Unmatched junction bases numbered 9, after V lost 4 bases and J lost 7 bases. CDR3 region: CASSSTGRRGGYTF. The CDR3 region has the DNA TGTGCCAGCAGTTCGACAGGGAGGAGAGGTGGCTACACCTTC.

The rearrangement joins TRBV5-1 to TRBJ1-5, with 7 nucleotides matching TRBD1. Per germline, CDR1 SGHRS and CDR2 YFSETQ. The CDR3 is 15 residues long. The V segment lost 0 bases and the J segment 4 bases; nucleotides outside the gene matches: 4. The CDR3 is CASSLDGGQNQPQHF. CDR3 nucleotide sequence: TGCGCCAGCAGCTTGGACGGGGGACAGAATCAGCCCCAGCATTTT.

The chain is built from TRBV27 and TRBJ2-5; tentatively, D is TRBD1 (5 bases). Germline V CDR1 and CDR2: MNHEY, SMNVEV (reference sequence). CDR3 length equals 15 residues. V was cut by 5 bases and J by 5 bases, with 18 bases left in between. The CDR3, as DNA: TGTGCCAGCAGTCCCTCCTCAGGGCTGGGGGAGACCCAGTACTTC. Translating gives CASSPSSGLGETQYF.

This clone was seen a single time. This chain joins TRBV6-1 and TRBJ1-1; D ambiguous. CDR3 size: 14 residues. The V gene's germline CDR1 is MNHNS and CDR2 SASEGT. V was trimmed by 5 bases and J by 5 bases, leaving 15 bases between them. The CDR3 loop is CASSTGDRGTEAFF. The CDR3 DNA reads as TGTGCCAGCAGTACCGGGGATAGAGGGACTGAAGCTTTCTTT.

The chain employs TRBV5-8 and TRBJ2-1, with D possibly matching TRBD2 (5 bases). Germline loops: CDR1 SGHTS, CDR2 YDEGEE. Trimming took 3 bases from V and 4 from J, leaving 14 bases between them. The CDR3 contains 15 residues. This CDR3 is CASSYTGVGYNEQFF. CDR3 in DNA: TGTGCCAGCAGCTACACCGGGGTTGGATACAATGAGCAGTTCTTC.

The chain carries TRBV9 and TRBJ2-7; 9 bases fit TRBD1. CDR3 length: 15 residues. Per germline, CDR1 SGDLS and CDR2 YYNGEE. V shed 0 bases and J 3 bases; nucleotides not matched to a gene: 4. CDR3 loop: CASSVGGTGRYEQYF. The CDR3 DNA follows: TGTGCCAGCAGCGTAGGGGGGACAGGGCGCTACGAGCAGTACTTC.